This entry concerns a single TCR beta chain. The repertoire was sequenced with immunoSEQ multiplex PCR; TCRdb's copy has only in-frame clones and lacks some. Of about 210,000 clones detected, 92% appear once; the ten largest clones hold under 1.5%. The data were obtained in a study of blood T cell repertoires in COVID-19. Germline lookup yields CDR1 SGHRS and CDR2 YFSETQ. V dropped 4 bases and J dropped 1 base, with 14 bases sitting between them. The CDR3 runs to 15 residues. This chain links TRBV5-1 with TRBJ2-5, with a weak D call TRBD2 (6 bases). The source of this sequence is a man under 40 with acute or convalescent COVID-19. Material for sequencing was peripheral blood. The CDR3 nucleotides are TGCGCCAGCAGCATGCGTGGAGGGATCCAAGAGACCCAGTACTTC. Protein: CASSMRGGIQETQYF. Full variable domain (rest looked up from reference TRBV5-1 and TRBJ2-5): KAGVTQTPRYLIKTRGQQVTLSCSPISGHRSVSWYQQTPGQGLQFLFEYFSETQRNKGNFPGRFSGRQFSNSRSEMNVSTLELGDSALYLCASSMRGGIQETQYFGPGTRLLVL.